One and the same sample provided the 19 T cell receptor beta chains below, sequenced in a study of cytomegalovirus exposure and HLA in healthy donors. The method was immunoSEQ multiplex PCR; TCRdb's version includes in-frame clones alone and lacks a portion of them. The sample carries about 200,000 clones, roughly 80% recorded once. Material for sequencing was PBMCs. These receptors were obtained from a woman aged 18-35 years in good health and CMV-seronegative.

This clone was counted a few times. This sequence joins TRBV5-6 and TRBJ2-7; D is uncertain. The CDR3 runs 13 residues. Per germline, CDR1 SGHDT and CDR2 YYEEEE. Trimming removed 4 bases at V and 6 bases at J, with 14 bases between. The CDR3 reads CASSATPRREQYF. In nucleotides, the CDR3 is TGTGCCAGCAGCGCTACTCCCAGACGCGAGCAGTACTTC.

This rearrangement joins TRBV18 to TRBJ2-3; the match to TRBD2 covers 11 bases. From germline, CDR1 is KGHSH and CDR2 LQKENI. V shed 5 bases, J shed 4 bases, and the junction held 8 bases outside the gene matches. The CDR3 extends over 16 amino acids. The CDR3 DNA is TGTGCCAGCTCAACCGCGCGGGGACTAGCGGCAGATACGCAGTATTTT. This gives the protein CASSTARGLAADTQYF.

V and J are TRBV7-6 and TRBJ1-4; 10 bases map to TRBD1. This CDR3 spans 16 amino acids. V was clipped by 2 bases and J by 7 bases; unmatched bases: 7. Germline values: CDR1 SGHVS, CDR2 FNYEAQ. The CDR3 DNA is TGTGCCAGCAGCTTACCAGGGACAGGGGACGGTGAAAAACTGTTTTTT. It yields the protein CASSLPGTGDGEKLFF.

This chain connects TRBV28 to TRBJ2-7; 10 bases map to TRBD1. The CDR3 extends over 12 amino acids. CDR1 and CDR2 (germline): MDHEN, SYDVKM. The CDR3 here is CGAGTGAYEQYF. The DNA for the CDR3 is TGTGGGGCCGGGACAGGGGCCTACGAGCAGTACTTC.

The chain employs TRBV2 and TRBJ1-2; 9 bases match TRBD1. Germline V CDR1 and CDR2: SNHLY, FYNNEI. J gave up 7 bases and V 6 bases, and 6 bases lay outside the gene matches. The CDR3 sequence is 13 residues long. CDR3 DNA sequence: TGTGCCAGCAGAATACAGGGGGCCACTGGCTACACCTTC. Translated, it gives CASRIQGATGYTF.

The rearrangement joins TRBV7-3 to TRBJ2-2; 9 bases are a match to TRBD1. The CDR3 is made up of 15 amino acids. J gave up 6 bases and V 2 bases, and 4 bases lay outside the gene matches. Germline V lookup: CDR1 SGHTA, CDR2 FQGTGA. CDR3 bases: TGTGCCAGCAGCTTAGGGACAGGGACGGCCGGGGAGCTGTTTTTT. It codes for CASSLGTGTAGELFF.

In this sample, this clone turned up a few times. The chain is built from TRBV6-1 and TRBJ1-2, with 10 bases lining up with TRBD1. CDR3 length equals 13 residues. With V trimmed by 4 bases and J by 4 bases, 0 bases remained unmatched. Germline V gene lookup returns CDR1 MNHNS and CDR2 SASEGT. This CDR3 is CASSGTGGYGYTF. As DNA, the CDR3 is TGTGCCAGCAGTGGGACAGGGGGCTATGGCTACACCTTC.

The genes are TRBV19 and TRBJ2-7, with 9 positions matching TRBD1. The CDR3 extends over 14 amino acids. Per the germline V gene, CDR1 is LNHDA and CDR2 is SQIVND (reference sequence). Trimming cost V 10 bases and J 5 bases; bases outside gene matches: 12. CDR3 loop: CATRGGTGFNEQYF. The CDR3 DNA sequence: TGTGCCACTAGAGGGGGGACAGGGTTCAACGAGCAGTACTTC.

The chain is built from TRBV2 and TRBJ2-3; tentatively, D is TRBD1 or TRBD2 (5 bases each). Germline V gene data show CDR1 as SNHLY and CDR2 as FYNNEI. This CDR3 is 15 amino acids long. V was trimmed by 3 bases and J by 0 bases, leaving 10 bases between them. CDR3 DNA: TGTGCCAGCAGTGAGCCGGGACGCAGCACAGATACGCAGTATTTT. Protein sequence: CASSEPGRSTDTQYF.

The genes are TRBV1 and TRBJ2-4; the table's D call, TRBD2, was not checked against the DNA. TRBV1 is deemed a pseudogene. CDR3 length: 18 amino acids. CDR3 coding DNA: TGCACCAGCAGCCGGTTACCCCAGATTTGGGAGAGCAAAAACATTCAGTACTTC. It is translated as CTSSRLPQIWESKNIQYF.

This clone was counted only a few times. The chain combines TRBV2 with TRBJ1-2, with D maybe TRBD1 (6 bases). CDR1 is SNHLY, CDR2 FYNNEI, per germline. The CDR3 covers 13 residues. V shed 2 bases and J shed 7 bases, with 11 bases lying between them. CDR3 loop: CASSENREAGYTF. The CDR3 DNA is TGTGCCAGCAGTGAAAACAGGGAAGCTGGCTACACCTTC.

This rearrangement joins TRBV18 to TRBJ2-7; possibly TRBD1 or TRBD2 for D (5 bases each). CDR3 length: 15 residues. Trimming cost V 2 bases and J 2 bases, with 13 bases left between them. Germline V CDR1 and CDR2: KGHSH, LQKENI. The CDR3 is CASSPGTLGPYEQYF. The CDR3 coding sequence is TGTGCCAGCTCACCAGGGACCCTTGGCCCCTACGAGCAGTACTTC.

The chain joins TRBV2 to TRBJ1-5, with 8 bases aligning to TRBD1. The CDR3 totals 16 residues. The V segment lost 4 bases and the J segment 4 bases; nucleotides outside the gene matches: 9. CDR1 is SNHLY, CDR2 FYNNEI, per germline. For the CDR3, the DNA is TGTGCCAGCAGTGGGCAGGGGGCTCTACGAAATCAGCCCCAGCATTTT. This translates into CASSGQGALRNQPQHF. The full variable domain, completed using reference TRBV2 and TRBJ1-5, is EPEVTQTPSHQVTQMGQEVILRCVPISNHLYFYWYRQILGQKVEFLVSFYNNEISEKSEIFDDQFSVERPDGSNFTLKIRSTKLEDSAMYFCASSGQGALRNQPQHFGDGTRLSIL.

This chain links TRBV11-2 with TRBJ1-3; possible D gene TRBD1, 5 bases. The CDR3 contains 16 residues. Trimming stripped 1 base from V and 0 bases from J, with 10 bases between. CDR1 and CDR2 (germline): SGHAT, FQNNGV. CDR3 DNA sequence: TGTGCCAGCAGCTTAGCGGGACGGATCTCTGGAAACACCATATATTTT. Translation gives CASSLAGRISGNTIYF.

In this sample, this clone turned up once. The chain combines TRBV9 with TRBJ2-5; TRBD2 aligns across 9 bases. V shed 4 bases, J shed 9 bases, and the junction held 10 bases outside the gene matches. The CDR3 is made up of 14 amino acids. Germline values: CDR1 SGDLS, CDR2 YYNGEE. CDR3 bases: TGTGCCAGCAGCCCCCTGGCGGGGGGGGCGTCCCAGTACTTC. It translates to CASSPLAGGASQYF.

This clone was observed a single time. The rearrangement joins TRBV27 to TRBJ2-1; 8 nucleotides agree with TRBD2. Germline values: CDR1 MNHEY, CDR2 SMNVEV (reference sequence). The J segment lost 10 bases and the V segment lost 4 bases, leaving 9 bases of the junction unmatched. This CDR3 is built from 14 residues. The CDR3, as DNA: TGTGCCAGCAGTTGGGCCGGGACTAGGAACGAGCAGTTCTTC. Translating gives CASSWAGTRNEQFF.

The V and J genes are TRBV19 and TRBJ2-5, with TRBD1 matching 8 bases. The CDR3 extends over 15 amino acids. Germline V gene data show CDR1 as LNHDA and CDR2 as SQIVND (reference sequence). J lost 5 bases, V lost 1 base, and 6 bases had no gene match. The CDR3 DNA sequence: TGTGCCAGTAGTATAGGGACAGGGTCAAGGGAGACCCAGTACTTC. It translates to CASSIGTGSRETQYF.

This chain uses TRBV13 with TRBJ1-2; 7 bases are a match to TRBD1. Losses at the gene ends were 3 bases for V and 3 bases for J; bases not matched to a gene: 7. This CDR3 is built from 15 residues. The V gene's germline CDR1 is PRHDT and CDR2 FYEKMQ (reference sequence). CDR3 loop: CASSFAEQGHYGYTF. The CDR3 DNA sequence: TGTGCCAGCAGCTTCGCCGAACAGGGGCACTATGGCTACACCTTC.

The CDR3 spells CASSTLAGGTNEQFF. CDR3 DNA sequence: TGTGCCAGCAGCACACTAGCGGGGGGAACAAATGAGCAGTTCTTC. V usage is TRBV9 and J usage is TRBJ2-1; 12 nucleotides match TRBD2. V gave up 4 bases and J gave up 7 bases; unmatched junction bases: 6. The CDR3 length is 15 residues. The germline V gene encodes CDR1 SGDLS and CDR2 YYNGEE.